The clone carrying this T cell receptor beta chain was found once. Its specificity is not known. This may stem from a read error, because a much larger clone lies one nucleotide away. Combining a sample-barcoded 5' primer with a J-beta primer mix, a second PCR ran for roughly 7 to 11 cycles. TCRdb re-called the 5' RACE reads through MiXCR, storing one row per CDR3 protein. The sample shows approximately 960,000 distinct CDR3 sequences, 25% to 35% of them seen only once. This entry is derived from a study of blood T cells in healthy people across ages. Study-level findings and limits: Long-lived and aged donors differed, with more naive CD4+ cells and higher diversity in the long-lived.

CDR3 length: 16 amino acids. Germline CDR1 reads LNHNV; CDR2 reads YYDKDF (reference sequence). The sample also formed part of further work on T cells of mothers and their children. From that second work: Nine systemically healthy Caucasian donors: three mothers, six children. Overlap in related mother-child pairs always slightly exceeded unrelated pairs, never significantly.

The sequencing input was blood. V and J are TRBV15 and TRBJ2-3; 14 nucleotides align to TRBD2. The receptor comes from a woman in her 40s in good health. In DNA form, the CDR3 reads TGTGTCACCAGCATAGGGACTAGCGGGGGCTCAGATACGCAGTATTTT. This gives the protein CVTSIGTSGGSDTQYF.